This TCR beta chain is from a study of response to subunit inactivated influenza vaccine. Study results and caveats: T cells newly recruited by each seasonal influenza vaccination are few, the authors suggested.

This clonotype was counted a few times. What it binds is unknown. TCRdb reprocessed the RT-PCR reads via MiXCR and lists one record per CDR3 protein. The data hold approximately 500,000 distinct CDR3 sequences, with 10% to 15% observed a single time. CDR3 length: 17 amino acids. Looked up from germline, CDR1 is MNHEY and CDR2 is SVGEGT. V lost 1 base, J lost 1 base, and 6 bases stayed unmatched. This clonotype was sampled from a man aged 45-65 years who received an inactivated influenza vaccine. The material sequenced was PBMCs from blood, taken roughly 6 weeks after vaccination. The chain joins TRBV6-2 or TRBV6-3 to TRBJ1-5; TRBD1 matches at 8 bases. The CDR3, as DNA: TGTGCCAGCAGTTACTTTCAGGGGGCTGGAAGCAATCAGCCCCAGCATTTT. Its translation is CASSYFQGAGSNQPQHF.